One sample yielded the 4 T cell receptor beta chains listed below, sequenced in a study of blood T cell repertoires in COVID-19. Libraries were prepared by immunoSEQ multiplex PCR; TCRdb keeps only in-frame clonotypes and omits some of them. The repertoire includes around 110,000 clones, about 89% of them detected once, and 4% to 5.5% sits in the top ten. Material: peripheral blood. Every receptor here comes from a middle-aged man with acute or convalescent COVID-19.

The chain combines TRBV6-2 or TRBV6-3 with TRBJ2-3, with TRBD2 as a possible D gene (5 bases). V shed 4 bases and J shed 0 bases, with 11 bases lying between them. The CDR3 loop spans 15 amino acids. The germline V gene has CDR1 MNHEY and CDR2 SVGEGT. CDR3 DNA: TGTGCCAGCAGTTCGACCGGACTGAGCACAGATACGCAGTATTTT. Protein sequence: CASSSTGLSTDTQYF.

CDR3 nucleotide sequence: TGTGCCAGCAGCTTGGGCAGGGCCGTGAACACTGAAGCTTTCTTT. Protein: CASSLGRAVNTEAFF. The chain has TRBV5-6 and TRBJ1-1; a weak D match, TRBD1 (5 bases). Germline CDR1 and CDR2: SGHDT and YYEEEE. The CDR3 runs 15 residues. V lost 0 bases, J lost 0 bases, and 9 bases lay in between.

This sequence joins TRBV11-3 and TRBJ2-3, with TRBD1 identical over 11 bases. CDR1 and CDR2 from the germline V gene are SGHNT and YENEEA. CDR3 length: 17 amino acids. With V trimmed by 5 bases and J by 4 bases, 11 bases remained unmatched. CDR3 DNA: TGTGCCAGCAGCCCGGGACAGGGGGAGAGTACAGCAGATACGCAGTATTTT. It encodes CASSPGQGESTADTQYF.

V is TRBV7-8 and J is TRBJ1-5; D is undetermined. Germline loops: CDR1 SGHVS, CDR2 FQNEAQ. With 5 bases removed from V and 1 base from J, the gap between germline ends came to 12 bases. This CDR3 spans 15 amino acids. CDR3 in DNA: TGTGCCAGCAGCCACAAGTTGGGCAGCAATCAGCCCCAGCATTTT. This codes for CASSHKLGSNQPQHF. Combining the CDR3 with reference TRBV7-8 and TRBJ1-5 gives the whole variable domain GAGVSQSPRYKVAKRGQDVALRCDPISGHVSLFWYQQALGQGPEFLTYFQNEAQLDKSGLPSDRFFAERPEGSVSTLKIQRTQQEDSAVYLCASSHKLGSNQPQHFGDGTRLSIL.